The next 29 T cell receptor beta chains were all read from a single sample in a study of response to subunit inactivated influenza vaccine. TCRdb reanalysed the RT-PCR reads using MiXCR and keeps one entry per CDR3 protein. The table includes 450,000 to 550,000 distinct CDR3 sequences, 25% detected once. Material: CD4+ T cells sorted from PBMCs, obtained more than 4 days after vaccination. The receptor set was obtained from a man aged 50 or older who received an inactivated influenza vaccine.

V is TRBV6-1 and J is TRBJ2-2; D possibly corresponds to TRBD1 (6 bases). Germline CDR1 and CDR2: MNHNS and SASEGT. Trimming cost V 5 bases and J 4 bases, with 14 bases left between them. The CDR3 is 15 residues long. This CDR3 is CASSLDRFGTGELFF. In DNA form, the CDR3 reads TGTGCCAGCAGTCTTGACAGGTTCGGCACCGGGGAGCTGTTTTTT.

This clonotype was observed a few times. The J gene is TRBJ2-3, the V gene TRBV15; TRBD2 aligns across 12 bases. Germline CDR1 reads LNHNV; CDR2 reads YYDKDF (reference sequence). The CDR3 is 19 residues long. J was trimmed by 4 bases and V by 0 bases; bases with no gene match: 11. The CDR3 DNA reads TGTGCCACCAGCAGAGATTGGACTAGCGGGACCATGGGGGCAGATACGCAGTATTTT. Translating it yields CATSRDWTSGTMGADTQYF.

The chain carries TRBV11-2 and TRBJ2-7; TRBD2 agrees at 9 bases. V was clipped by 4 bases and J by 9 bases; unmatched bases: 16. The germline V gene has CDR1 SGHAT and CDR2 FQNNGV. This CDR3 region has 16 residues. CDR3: CASSSSPFGGGAVQYF. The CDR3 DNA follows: TGTGCCAGCAGCTCCTCCCCTTTCGGCGGGGGGGCAGTGCAGTACTTC.

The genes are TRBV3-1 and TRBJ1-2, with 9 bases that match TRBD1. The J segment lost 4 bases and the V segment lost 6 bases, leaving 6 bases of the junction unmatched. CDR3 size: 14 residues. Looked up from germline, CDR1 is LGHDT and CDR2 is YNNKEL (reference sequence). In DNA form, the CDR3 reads TGTGCCAGCAGACGAGAGACAGGGGGCTATGGCTACACCTTC. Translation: CASRRETGGYGYTF.

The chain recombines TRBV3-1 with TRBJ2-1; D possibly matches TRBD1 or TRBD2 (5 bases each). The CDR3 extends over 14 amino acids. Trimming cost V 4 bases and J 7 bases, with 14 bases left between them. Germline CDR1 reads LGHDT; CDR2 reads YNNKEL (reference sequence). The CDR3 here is CASSPRDGWNEQFF. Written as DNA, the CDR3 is TGTGCCAGCAGCCCCCGGGACGGCTGGAATGAGCAGTTCTTC.

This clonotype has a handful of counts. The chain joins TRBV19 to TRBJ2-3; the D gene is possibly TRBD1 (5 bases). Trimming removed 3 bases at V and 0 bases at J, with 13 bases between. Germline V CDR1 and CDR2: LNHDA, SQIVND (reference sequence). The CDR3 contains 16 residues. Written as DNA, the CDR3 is TGTGCCAGTAGTATCGTGACAGCCTTTAGCACAGATACGCAGTATTTT. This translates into CASSIVTAFSTDTQYF.

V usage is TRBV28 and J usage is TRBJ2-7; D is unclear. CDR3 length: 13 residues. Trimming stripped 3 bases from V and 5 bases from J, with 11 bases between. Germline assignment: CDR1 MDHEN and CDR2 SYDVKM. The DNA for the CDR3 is TGTGCCAGCAGTTTTGGATCCCTAGACGAGCAGTACTTC. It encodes CASSFGSLDEQYF.

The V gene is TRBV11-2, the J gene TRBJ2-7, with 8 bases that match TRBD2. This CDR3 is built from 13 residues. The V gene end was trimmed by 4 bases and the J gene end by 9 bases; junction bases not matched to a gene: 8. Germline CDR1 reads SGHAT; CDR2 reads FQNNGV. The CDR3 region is CASSSTSAGGQYF. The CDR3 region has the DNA TGTGCCAGCAGCTCAACGTCGGCGGGAGGGCAGTACTTC.

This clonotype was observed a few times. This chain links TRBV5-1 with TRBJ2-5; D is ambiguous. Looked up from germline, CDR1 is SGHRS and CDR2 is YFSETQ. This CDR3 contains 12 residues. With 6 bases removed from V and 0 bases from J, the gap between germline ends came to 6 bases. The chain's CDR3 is CASTSNQETQYF. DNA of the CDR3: TGCGCCAGCACGTCGAACCAAGAGACCCAGTACTTC. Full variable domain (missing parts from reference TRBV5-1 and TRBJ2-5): KAGVTQTPRYLIKTRGQQVTLSCSPISGHRSVSWYQQTPGQGLQFLFEYFSETQRNKGNFPGRFSGRQFSNSRSEMNVSTLELGDSALYLCASTSNQETQYFGPGTRLLVL.

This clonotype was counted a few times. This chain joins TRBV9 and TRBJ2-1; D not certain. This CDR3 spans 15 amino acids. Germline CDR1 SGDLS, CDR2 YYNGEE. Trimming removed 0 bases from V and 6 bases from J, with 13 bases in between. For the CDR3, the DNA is TGTGCCAGCAGCGTAGAGGGTAGAGCAGTCAATGAGCAGTTCTTC. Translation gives CASSVEGRAVNEQFF.

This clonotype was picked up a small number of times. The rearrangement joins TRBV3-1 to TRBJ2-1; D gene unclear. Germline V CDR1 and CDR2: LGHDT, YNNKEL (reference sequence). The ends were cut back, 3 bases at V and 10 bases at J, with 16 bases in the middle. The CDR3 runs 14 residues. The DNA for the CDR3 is TGTGCCAGCAGCCAGATTGATCCTAGAGGCGAGCAGTTCTTC. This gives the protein CASSQIDPRGEQFF.

Here the CDR3 reads CASRLTGSWEKLFF. For the CDR3, the DNA is TGTGCCAGCAGGCTGACTGGGAGTTGGGAAAAACTGTTTTTT. This chain joins TRBV12-3 or TRBV12-4 and TRBJ1-4, with D unclear. Trimming cost V 6 bases and J 8 bases, with 16 bases left between them. The CDR3 loop spans 14 amino acids.

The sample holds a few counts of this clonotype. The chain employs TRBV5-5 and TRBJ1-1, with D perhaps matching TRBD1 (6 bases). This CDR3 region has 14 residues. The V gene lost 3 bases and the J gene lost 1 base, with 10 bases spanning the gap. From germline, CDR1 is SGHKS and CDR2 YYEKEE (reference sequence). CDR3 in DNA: TGTGCCAGCAGCTCCCAGACAGGGAACACTGAAGCTTTCTTT. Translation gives CASSSQTGNTEAFF.

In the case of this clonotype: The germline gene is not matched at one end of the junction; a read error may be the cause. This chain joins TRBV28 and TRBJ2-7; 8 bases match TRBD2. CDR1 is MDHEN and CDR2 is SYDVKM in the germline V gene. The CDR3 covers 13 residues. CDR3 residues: CASRQTGGPRWDF. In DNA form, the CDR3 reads TGTGCCAGCAGACAGACGGGAGGGCCCAGATGGGACTTC.

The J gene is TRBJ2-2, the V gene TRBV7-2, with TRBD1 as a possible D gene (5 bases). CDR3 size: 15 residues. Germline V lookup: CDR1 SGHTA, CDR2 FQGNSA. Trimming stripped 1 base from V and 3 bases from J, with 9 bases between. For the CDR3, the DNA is TGTGCCAGCAGCTTAGGAACAGGCTACACCGGGGAGCTGTTTTTT. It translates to CASSLGTGYTGELFF.

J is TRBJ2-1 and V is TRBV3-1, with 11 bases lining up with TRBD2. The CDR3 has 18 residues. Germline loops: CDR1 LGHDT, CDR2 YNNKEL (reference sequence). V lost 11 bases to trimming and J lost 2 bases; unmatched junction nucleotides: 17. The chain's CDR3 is CAFCSGTSGHLTYNEQFF. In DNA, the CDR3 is TGTGCCTTCTGTTCCGGGACTAGCGGCCACCTTACCTACAATGAGCAGTTCTTC.

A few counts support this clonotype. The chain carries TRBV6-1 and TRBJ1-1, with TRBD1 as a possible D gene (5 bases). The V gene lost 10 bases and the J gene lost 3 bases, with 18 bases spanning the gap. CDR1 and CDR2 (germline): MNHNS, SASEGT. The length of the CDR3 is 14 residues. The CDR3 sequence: CATTGGLSDTEAFF. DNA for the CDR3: TGTGCCACCACGGGGGGATTGTCGGACACTGAAGCTTTCTTT.

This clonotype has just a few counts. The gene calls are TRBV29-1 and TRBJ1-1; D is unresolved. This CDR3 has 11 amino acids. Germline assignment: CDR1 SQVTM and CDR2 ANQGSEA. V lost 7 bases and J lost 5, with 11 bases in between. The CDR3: CSASASTEAFF. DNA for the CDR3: TGCAGCGCCTCTGCGTCTACTGAAGCTTTCTTT.

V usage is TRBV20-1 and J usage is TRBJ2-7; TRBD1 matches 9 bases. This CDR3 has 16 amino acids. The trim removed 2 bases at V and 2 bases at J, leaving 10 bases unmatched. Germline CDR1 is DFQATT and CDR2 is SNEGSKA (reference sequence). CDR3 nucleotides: TGCAGTGCTAGACCGGGGACAGGGCCTTTTACCTACGAGCAGTACTTC. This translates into CSARPGTGPFTYEQYF.

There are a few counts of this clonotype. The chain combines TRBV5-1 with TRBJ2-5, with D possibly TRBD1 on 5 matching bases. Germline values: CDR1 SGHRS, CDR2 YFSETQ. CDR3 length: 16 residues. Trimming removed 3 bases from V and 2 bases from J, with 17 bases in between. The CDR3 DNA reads TGCGCCAGCAGCTGGGGTCTCCTGGACAAACAAGAGACCCAGTACTTC. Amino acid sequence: CASSWGLLDKQETQYF.

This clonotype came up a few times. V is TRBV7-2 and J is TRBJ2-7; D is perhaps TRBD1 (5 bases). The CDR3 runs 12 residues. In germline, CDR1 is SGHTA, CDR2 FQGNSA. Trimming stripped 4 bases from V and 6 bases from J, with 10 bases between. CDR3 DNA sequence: TGTGCCAGCAGCTCGACTGGGGCCGAGCAGTACTTC. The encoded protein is CASSSTGAEQYF.

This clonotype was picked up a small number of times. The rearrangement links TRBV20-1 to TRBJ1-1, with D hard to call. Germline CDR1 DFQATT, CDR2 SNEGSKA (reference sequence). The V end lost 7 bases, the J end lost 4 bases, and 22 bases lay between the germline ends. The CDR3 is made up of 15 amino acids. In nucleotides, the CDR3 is TGCAGTGTCCAATCGACACCCACCCTGGCCACTGAAGCTTTCTTT. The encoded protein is CSVQSTPTLATEAFF.

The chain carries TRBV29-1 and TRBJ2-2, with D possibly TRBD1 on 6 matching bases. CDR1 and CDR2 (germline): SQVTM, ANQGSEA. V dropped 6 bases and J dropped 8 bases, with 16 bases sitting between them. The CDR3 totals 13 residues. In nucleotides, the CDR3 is TGCAGCGTGCAGAACAGGGTACCAGGGGAGCTGTTTTTT. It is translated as CSVQNRVPGELFF.

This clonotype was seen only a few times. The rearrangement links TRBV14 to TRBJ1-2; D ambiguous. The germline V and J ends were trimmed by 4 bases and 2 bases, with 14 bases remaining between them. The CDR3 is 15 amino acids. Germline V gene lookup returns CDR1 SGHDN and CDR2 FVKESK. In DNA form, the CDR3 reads TGTGCCAGCAGCCCATTCCGGACTGCCAACTATGGCTACACCTTC. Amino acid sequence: CASSPFRTANYGYTF.

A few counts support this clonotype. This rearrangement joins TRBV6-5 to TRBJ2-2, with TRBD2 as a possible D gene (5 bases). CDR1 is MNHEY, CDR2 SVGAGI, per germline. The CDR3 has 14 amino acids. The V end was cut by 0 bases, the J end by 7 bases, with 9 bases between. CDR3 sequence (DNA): TGTGCCAGCAGTTACTCGAGAGGGATCGGGGAGCTGTTTTTT. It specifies CASSYSRGIGELFF.

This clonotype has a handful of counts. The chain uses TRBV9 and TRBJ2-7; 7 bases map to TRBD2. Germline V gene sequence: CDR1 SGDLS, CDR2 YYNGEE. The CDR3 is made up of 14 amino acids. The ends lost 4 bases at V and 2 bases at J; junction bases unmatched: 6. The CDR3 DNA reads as TGTGCCAGCAGCAATAGCGGGCAGACCTACGAGCAGTACTTC. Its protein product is CASSNSGQTYEQYF.

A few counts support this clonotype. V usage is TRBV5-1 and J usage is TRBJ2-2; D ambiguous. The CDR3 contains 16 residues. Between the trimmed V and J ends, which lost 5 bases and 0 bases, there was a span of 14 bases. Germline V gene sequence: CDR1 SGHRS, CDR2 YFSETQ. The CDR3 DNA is TGCGCCAGCAGTCCGCGTGGAGACCCGAACACCGGGGAGCTGTTTTTT. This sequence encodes CASSPRGDPNTGELFF.

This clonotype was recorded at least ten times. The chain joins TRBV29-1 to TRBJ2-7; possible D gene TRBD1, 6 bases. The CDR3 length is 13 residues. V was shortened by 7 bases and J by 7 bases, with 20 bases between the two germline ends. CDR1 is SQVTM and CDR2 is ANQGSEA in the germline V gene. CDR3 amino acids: CSAGSTGRREQYF. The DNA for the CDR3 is TGCAGCGCCGGATCAACAGGGCGGAGAGAGCAGTACTTC.

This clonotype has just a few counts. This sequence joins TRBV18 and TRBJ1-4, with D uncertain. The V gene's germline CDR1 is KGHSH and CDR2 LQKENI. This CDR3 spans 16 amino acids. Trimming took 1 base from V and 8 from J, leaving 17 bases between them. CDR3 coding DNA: TGTGCCAGCTCACCACTGGCGGGCCCCCGCTCAGAAAAACTGTTTTTT. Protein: CASSPLAGPRSEKLFF.